This T cell receptor (beta chain) was recorded in a study of blood T cell repertoires in COVID-19. The wider study: Both acute and convalescent COVID-19 samples were obtained from the United States, Italy and Spain. Sources were T cells, B-cell-depleted T cells, or PBMCs; the material itself was cDNA or gDNA.

The germline CDR1 and CDR2 sequences are SGHTA and FQGNSA. This CDR3 is 15 amino acids long. V gave up 1 base and J gave up 5 bases, with 11 bases separating them. Authors' analysis steps: Amplification of reference gene primers was used by the study to estimate nucleated cell counts. Sequencing used immunoSEQ multiplex PCR; TCRdb keeps in-frame clones, though not all of them. D and trimming were read from the DNA, whereas the V and J calls and clone size are those reported in that table. The table includes 200,000 or so clones, about nine tenths detected once. The receptor was derived from a man between 65 and 79 years old with acute or convalescent COVID-19. Sequencing input: peripheral blood. J is TRBJ2-2 and V is TRBV7-2; the D gene is possibly TRBD1 (6 bases). CDR3 coding DNA: TGTGCCAGCAGCTTAGTGGGGGCTAGGACCGGGGAGCTGTTTTTT. Translation: CASSLVGARTGELFF.